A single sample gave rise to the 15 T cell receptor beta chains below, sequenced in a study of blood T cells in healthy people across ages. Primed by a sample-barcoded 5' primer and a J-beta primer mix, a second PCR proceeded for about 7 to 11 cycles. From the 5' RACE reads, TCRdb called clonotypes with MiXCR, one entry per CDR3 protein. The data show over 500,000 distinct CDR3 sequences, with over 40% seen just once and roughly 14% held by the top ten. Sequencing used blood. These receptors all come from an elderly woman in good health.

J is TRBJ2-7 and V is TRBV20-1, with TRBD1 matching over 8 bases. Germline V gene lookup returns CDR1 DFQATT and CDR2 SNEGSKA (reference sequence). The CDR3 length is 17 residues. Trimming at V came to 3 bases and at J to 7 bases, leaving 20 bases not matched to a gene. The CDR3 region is CSASLARGLISYNEQYF. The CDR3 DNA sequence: TGCAGTGCTAGTCTCGCCAGGGGGCTTATTTCCTACAATGAGCAGTACTTC.

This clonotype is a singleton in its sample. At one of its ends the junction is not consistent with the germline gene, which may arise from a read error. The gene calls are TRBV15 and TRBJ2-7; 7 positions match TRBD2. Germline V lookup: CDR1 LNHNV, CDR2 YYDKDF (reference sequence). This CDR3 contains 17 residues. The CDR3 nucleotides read TGTGCCACCGGCAGAACAATCGGACTAGTTGTCTCCTACGAGCAGTACTTC. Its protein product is CATGRTIGLVVSYEQYF.

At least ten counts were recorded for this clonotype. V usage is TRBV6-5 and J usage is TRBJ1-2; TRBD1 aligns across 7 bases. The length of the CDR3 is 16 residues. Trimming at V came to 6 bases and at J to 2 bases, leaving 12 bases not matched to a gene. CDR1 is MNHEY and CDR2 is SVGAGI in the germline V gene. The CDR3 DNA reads TGTGCCAGCAGCAGGGACAGCGTAGGAGACAACTATGGCTACACCTTC. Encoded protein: CASSRDSVGDNYGYTF.

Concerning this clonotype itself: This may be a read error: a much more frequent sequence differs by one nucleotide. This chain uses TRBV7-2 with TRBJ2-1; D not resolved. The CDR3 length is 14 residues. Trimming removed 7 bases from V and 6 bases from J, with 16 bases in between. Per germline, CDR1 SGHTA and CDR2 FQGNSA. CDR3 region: CASNPAGDRNEQFF. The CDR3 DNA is TGTGCCAGCAACCCCGCCGGCGACCGCAATGAGCAGTTCTTC.

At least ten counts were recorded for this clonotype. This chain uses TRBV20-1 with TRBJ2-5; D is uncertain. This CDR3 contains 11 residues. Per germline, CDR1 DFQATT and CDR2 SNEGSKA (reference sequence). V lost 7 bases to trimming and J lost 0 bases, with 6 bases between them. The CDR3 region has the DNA TGCAGTGAGTGGTACCAAGAGACCCAGTACTTC. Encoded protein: CSEWYQETQYF.

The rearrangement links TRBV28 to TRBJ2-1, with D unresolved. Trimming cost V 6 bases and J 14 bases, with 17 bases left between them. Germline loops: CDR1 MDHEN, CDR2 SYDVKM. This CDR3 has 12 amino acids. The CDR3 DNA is TGTGCCAGCAGAGCACCGGGCCGACCGAAGTTCTTC. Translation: CASRAPGRPKFF. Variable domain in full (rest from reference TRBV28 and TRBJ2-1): DVKVTQSSRYLVKRTGEKVFLECVQDMDHENMFWYRQDPGLGLRLIYFSYDVKMKEKGDIPEGYSVSREKKERFSLILESASTNQTSMYLCASRAPGRPKFFGPGTRLTVL.

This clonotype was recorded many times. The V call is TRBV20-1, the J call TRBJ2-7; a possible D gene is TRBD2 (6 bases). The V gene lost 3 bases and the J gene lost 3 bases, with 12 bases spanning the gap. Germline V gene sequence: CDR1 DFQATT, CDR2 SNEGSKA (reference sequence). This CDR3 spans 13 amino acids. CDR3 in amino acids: CSASGGAIYEQYF. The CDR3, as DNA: TGCAGTGCTAGCGGCGGGGCCATCTACGAGCAGTACTTC.

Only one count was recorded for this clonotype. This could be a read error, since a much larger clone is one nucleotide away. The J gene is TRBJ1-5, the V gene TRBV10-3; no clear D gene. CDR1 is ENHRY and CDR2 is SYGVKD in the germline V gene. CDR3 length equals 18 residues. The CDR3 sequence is CAISESLWVRDSNQLQHF. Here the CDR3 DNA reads TGTGCCATCAGTGAGTCGTTGTGGGTCCGGGATAGCAATCAGCTCCAGCATTTT.

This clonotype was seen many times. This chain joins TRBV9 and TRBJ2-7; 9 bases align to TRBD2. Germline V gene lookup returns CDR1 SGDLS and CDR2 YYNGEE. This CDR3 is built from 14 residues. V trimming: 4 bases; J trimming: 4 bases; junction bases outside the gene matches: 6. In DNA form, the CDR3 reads TGTGCCAGCAGCCCAGGGACTAGCCCGTACGAGCAGTACTTC. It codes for CASSPGTSPYEQYF.

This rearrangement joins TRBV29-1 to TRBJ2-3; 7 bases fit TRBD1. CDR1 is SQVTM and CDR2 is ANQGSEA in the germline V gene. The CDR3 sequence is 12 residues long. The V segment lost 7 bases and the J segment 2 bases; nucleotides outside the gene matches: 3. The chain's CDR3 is CSADRDTDTQYF. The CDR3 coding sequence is TGCAGCGCCGACAGGGACACAGATACGCAGTATTTT.

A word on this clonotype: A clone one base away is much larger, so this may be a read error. CDR3 in amino acids: CSVNRQSLANYGYTF. CDR3 bases: TGCAGTGTTAATCGTCAGTCGTTGGCTAACTATGGCTACACCTTC. The chain recombines TRBV20-1 with TRBJ1-2; D unclear. This CDR3 is built from 15 residues. V lost 7 bases and J 0 bases, leaving 18 bases between the germline ends. The V gene's germline CDR1 is DFQATT and CDR2 SNEGSKA (reference sequence).

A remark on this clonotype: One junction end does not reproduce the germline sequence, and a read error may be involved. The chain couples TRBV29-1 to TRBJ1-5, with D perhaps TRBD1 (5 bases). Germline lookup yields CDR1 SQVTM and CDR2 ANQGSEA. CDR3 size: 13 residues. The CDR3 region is CSVLGVGKQPQHF. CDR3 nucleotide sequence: TGCAGCGTTTTAGGGGTAGGCAAACAGCCCCAGCATTTT.

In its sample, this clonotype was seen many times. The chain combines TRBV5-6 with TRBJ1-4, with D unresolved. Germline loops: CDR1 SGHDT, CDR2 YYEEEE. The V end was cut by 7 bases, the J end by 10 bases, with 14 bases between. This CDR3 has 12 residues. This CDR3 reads CASGSGTGKLFF. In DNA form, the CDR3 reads TGTGCCAGCGGATCGGGCACCGGAAAACTGTTTTTT.

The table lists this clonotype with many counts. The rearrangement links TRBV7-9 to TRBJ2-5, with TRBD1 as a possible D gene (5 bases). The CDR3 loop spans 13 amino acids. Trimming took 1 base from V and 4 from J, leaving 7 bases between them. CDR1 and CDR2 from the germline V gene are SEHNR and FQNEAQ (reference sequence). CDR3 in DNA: TGTGCCAGCAGCTTAGTGGGGCCAGAGACCCAGTACTTC. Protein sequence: CASSLVGPETQYF. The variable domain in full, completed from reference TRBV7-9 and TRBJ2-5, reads DTGVSQNPRHKITKRGQNVTFRCDPISEHNRLYWYRQTLGQGPEFLTYFQNEAQLEKSRLLSDRFSAERPKGSFSTLEIQRTEQGDSAMYLCASSLVGPETQYFGPGTRLLVL.

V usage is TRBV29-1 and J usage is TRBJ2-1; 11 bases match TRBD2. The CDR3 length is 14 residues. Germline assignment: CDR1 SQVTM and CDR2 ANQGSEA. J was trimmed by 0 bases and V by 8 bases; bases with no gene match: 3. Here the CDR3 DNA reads TGCAGCTCTAGCGGGAGGAACTCCTACAATGAGCAGTTCTTC. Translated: CSSSGRNSYNEQFF.